This T cell receptor beta chain was found in a study of beta chain features in type 1 diabetes. Study background: All of the samples together had 85 million to 140 million sorted cells examined.

The CDR3 is 14 amino acids. Losses at the gene ends were 6 bases for V and 2 bases for J; bases not matched to a gene: 3. Germline loops: CDR1 MNHEY, CDR2 SVGAGI. Study findings and constraints: Relative to healthy donors, patients appeared to have naive, central memory and Treg TCRB repertoires that were more similar. Shortening that was moderate but significant affected the TCRB CDR3s of Type 1 diabetes patients in all four CD4+ subsets. No resolution was reached here on whether HLA type influences TCRB rearrangement.

The collection from each donor was one heparinised blood draw averaging roughly 110 mL. cDNA synthesis used the whole RNA isolate, giving expressed TCRB sequences. Sequencing was performed with immunoSEQ multiplex PCR; in TCRdb, only in-frame clones are kept and a portion is missing. The sample contains around 280,000 clones, about 15% of which appear only once. This clone has a handful of counts. Its matching antigen is unknown. The chain has TRBV6-5 and TRBJ2-2; 7 positions agree with TRBD1. This clonotype was sampled from a man younger than 35 with type 1 diabetes. The sequenced material came from naive CD4+ T cells from blood. For the CDR3, the DNA is TGTGCCAGCAGCCACAGGGGCAACACCGGGGAGCTGTTTTTT. It specifies CASSHRGNTGELFF.